One sample yielded the 14 T cell receptor beta chains listed below, sequenced in a study of PD-L1 blockade in urothelial cancer. The method was immunoSEQ multiplex PCR; TCRdb's version includes in-frame clones alone and lacks a portion of them. The table lists fewer than 35,000 clones, 87% of them singletons, with under 4.5% in the top ten. The specimen comprised PBMCs, sampled around atezolizumab (anti-PD-L1) treatment. The receptor source for this set is a man aged 50 to 59 with urothelial cancer.

The chain has TRBV7-9 and TRBJ2-2; D gene uncertain. Deletions cut 8 bases from V and 5 bases from J, with 6 bases between. Germline CDR1 and CDR2: SEHNR and FQNEAQ (reference sequence). The CDR3 runs to 11 residues. CDR3 in amino acids: CASRGTGELFF. CDR3 DNA sequence: TGTGCCAGCCGAGGAACCGGGGAGCTGTTTTTT.

This clone occurred once. The rearrangement links TRBV6-6 to TRBJ2-5, with D unresolved. Trimming shortened V by 2 bases and J by 5 bases, and 3 bases separated the two germline ends. The CDR3 runs to 11 residues. Germline CDR1 MNHNY, CDR2 SVGAGI (reference sequence). The CDR3 sequence is CASSYEETQYF. In DNA form, the CDR3 reads TGTGCCAGCAGTTACGAGGAGACCCAGTACTTC.

Written as DNA, the CDR3 is TGTGCCAGCAGCGTAGTAGCTTCCCCAAGTAGGACCGGGGAGCTGTTTTTT. This sequence encodes CASSVVASPSRTGELFF. The rearrangement uses TRBV9 and TRBJ2-2, with unresolved D. The CDR3 extends over 17 amino acids. Germline loops: CDR1 SGDLS, CDR2 YYNGEE. V was trimmed by 0 bases and J by 5 bases, leaving 17 bases between them. The full variable domain, with the rest looked up from reference TRBV9 and TRBJ2-2, is DSGVTQTPKHLITATGQRVTLRCSPRSGDLSVYWYQQSLDQGLQFLIQYYNGEERAKGNILERFSAQQFPDLHSELNLSSLELGDSALYFCASSVVASPSRTGELFFGEGSRLTVL.

This clone occurred a few times. V is TRBV5-1 and J is TRBJ2-3; 10 bases line up with TRBD2. This CDR3 has 16 amino acids. Germline values: CDR1 SGHRS, CDR2 YFSETQ. V lost 6 bases and J lost 1; bases outside the gene matches: 8. DNA of the CDR3: TGCGCCAGCACCTACTCAGCGGGGGGGCGCACAGATACGCAGTATTTT. It is translated as CASTYSAGGRTDTQYF.

This chain joins TRBV5-6 and TRBJ2-7, with 10 bases fitting TRBD1. The germline V gene encodes CDR1 SGHDT and CDR2 YYEEEE. This CDR3 region has 14 residues. Germline trimming cut 4 bases from V and 0 bases from J; bases unmatched to any gene: 1. Here the CDR3 reads CASSGDRGSYEQYF. The CDR3 nucleotides read TGTGCCAGCAGCGGGGACAGGGGCTCCTACGAGCAGTACTTC.

The chain joins TRBV7-7 to TRBJ2-7; 7 bases fit TRBD2. V trimming: 10 bases; J trimming: 2 bases; junction bases outside the gene matches: 17. Germline CDR1 and CDR2: SSHAT and FNYEAQ (reference sequence). This CDR3 has 16 residues. CDR3 DNA: TGTGCCATTTCGGACGGCCGACTAGCTTCGGCCTACGAGCAGTACTTC. It translates to CAISDGRLASAYEQYF. Looking up the rest from reference TRBV7-7 and TRBJ2-7 gives the full variable domain: GAGVSQSPRYKVTKRGQDVTLRCDPISSHATLYWYQQALGQGPEFLTYFNYEAQPDKSGLPSDRFSAERPEGSISTLTIQRTEQRDSAMYRCAISDGRLASAYEQYFGPGTRLTVT.

The rearrangement uses TRBV6-1 and TRBJ1-2; D possibly corresponds to TRBD1 (6 bases). The V gene's germline CDR1 is MNHNS and CDR2 SASEGT. The CDR3 runs to 17 residues. V was pared by 0 bases and J by 5 bases, with 19 bases between. The CDR3 DNA is TGTGCCAGCAGTGAAGCGCCGGGGGGCTACGGGGGATATGGCTACACCTTC. Protein sequence: CASSEAPGGYGGYGYTF.

The V call is TRBV5-1, the J call TRBJ2-5, with D possibly matching TRBD2 (5 bases). V was clipped by 5 bases and J by 1 base, with 9 bases between them. CDR3 length equals 13 residues. From germline, CDR1 is SGHRS and CDR2 YFSETQ. CDR3 residues: CASSPAGQETQYF. Written as DNA, the CDR3 is TGCGCCAGCAGTCCGGCGGGCCAAGAGACCCAGTACTTC.

V usage is TRBV7-6 and J usage is TRBJ2-1; 9 bases align to TRBD2. J lost 7 bases, V lost 2 bases, and 9 bases had no gene match. This CDR3 region has 16 residues. The germline CDR1 and CDR2 sequences are SGHVS and FNYEAQ. The CDR3, as DNA: TGTGCCAGCAGCTTACCGCGGGAGGGCCTAGGGAATGAGCAGTTCTTC. Its translation: CASSLPREGLGNEQFF.

This sequence joins TRBV30 and TRBJ1-6; D is ambiguous. Germline loops: CDR1 GTSNPN, CDR2 SVGIG (reference sequence). The CDR3 loop spans 14 amino acids. Trimming removed 1 base at V and 10 bases at J, with 14 bases between. The CDR3 here is CAWSAAGRASPLHF. DNA of the CDR3: TGTGCCTGGAGTGCCGCCGGGAGGGCCTCACCCCTCCACTTT.

The gene calls are TRBV7-9 and TRBJ2-5; TRBD2 matches at 9 bases. Germline-derived CDR1 and CDR2 are SEHNR and FQNEAQ (reference sequence). V was pared by 5 bases and J by 2 bases, with 9 bases of the junction left unmatched. The CDR3 has 16 residues. The CDR3 protein is CASSRGEAGGQETQYF. DNA of the CDR3: TGTGCCAGCAGCCGCGGGGAAGCGGGGGGACAAGAGACCCAGTACTTC. The full variable domain, rest sourced from reference TRBV7-9 and TRBJ2-5, is DTGVSQNPRHKITKRGQNVTFRCDPISEHNRLYWYRQTLGQGPEFLTYFQNEAQLEKSRLLSDRFSAERPKGSFSTLEIQRTEQGDSAMYLCASSRGEAGGQETQYFGPGTRLLVL.

The genes are TRBV6-1 and TRBJ2-4, with 10 bases fitting TRBD1. Germline V CDR1 and CDR2: MNHNS, SASEGT. With V trimmed by 7 bases and J by 2 bases, 5 bases remained unmatched. This CDR3 has 15 residues. CDR3 region: CASKGQGGTKNIQYF. CDR3 DNA: TGTGCCAGCAAAGGACAGGGGGGAACCAAAAACATTCAGTACTTC.

The chain recombines TRBV6-1 with TRBJ2-3; D gene unclear. CDR1 is MNHNS and CDR2 is SASEGT in the germline V gene. This CDR3 has 15 residues. The V end was cut by 6 bases, the J end by 0 bases, with 13 bases between. Written as DNA, the CDR3 is TGTGCCAGCAGGAGTGATTACCCTAGCACAGATACGCAGTATTTT. It encodes CASRSDYPSTDTQYF.

The chain links TRBV25-1 to TRBJ1-3; D is undetermined. The CDR3 totals 14 residues. V was trimmed by 4 bases and J by 6 bases, leaving 13 bases between them. Per the germline V gene, CDR1 is MGHDK and CDR2 is SYGVNS. CDR3 residues: CASSARGVVNTIYF. CDR3 DNA sequence: TGTGCCAGCAGTGCCCGGGGTGTAGTAAACACCATATATTTT.